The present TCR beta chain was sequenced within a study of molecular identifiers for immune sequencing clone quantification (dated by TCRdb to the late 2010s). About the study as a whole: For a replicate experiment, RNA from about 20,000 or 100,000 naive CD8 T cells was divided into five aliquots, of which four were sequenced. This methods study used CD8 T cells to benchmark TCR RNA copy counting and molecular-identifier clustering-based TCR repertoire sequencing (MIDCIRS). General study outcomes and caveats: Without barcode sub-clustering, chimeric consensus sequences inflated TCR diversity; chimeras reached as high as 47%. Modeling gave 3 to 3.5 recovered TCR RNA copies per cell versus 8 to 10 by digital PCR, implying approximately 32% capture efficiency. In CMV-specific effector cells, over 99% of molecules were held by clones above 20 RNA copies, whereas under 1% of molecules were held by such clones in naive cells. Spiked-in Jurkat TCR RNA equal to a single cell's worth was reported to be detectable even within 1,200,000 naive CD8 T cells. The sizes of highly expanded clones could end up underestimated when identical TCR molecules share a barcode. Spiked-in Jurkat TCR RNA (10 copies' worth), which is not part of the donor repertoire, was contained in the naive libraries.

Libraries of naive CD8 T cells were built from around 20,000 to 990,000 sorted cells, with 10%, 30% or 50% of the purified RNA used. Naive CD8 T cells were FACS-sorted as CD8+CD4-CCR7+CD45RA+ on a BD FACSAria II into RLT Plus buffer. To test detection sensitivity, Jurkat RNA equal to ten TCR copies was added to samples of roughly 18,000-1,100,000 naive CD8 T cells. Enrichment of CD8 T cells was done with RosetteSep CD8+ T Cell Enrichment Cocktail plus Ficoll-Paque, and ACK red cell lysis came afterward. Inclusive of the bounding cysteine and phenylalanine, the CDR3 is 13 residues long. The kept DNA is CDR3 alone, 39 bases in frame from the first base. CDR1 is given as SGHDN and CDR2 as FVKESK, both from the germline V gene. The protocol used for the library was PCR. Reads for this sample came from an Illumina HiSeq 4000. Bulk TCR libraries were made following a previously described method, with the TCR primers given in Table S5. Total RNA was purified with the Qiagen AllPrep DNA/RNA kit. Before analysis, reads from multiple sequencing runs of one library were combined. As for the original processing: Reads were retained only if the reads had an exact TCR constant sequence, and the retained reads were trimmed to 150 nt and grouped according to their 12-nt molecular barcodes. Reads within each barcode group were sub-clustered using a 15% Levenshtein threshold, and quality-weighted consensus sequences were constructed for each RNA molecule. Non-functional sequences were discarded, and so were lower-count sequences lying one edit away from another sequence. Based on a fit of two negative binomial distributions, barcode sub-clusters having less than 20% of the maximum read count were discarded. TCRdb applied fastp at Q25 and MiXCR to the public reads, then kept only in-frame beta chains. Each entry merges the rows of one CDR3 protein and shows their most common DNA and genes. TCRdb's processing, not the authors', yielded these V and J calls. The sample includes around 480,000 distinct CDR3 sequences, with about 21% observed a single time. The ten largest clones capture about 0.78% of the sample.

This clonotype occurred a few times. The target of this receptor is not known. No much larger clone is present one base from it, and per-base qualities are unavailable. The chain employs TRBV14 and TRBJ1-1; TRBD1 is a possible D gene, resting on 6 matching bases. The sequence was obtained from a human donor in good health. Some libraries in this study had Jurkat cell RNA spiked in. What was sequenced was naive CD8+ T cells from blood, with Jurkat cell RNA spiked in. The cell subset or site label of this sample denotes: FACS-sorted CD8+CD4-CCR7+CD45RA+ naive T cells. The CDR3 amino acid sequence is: CATSGQQNTEAFF. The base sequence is TGTGCTACCTCGGGACAACAGAACACTGAAGCTTTCTTT.